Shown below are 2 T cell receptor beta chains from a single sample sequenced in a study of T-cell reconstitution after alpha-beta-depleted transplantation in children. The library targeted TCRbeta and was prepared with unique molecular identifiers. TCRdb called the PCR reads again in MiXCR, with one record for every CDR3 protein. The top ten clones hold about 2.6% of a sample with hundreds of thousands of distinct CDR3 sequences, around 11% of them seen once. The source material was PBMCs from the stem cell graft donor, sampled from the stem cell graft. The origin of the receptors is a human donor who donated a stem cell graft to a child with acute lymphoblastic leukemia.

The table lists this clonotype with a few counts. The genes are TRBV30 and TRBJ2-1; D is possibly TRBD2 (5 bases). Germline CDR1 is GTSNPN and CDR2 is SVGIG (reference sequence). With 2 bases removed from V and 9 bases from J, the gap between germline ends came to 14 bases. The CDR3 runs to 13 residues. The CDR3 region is CAWSPRLIAEQFF. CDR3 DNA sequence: TGTGCCTGGAGTCCCCGACTAATCGCTGAGCAGTTCTTC. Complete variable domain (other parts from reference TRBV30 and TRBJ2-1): SQTIHQWPATLVQPVGSPLSLECTVEGTSNPNLYWYRQAAGRGLQLLFYSVGIGQISSEVPQNLSASRPQDRQFILSSKKLLLSDSGFYLCAWSPRLIAEQFFGPGTRLTVL.

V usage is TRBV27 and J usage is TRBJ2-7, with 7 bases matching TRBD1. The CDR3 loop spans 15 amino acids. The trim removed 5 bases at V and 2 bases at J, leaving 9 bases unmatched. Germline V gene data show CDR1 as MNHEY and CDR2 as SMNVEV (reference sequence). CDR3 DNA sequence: TGTGCCAGCAGTGCATGGGACAGCCGTCCCTACGAGCAGTACTTC. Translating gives CASSAWDSRPYEQYF.